These T cell receptor beta chains were read from a single sample in a study of beta chain features in type 1 diabetes. Profiling relied on immunoSEQ multiplex PCR, and the TCRdb table lists in-frame clones only, not all of them. The sample contains roughly 400,000 clones, over 8.5% of which appear only once. The sample consisted of central memory CD4+ T cells from blood. The receptors stem from a man aged 25-45 years with type 1 diabetes. Each CDR3 is given with its conserved first and last residue. Each record gives: CDR3 length, D gene, V gene, J gene, clone size, CDR3 DNA, CDR3 protein. A D gene is named only where the DNA matches it firmly. Clone size is stated in some rows and not others, as once, few, many or a class when expanded.

13	TRBD1	TRBV5-4	TRBJ2-1	few	TGTGCCAGCAGCTGGAGAGGGGGCGGTGAGCAGTTCTTC	CASSWRGGGEQFF
15	-	TRBV7-2	TRBJ1-1	few	TGTGCCAGCAGCTTACAGGTCAGGCGGAACACTGAAGCTTTCTTT	CASSLQVRRNTEAFF
15	-	TRBV5-1	TRBJ2-2	few	TGCGCCAGCAGCTTGTTCGGGATGAGCACCGGGGAGCTGTTTTTT	CASSLFGMSTGELFF
14	-	TRBV7-2	TRBJ2-2	-	TGTGCCAGCAGCTGGGGTAGCGGCACCGGGGAGCTGTTTTTT	CASSWGSGTGELFF
11	-	TRBV6-1	TRBJ2-6	many	TGTGCCAGCAGCCCCGAGAATGTCCTGACTTTC	CASSPENVLTF
15	TRBD2	TRBV19	TRBJ2-3	-	TGTGCCAGTAGTGACCAACTAGCGGGAGCAGATACGCAGTATTTT	CASSDQLAGADTQYF
18	TRBD2	TRBV19	TRBJ2-6	few	TGTGCCAGTAGTATCGAACTAGCGGATTACTCTGGGGCCAACGTCCTGACTTTC	CASSIELADYSGANVLTF
19	TRBD2	TRBV14	TRBJ2-3	-	TGTGCCAGCAGCCAAGATAGCGGACTAGCGGGGATATCCACAGATACGCAGTATTTT	CASSQDSGLAGISTDTQYF
14	-	TRBV4-1	TRBJ2-5	-	TGCGCCAGCAGCCGTCAGACTGTACAAGAGACCCAGTACTTC	CASSRQTVQETQYF
13	-	TRBV9	TRBJ2-5	-	TGTGCCAGCAGCGTAGTAGGGGTGGTGGCCCAGTACTTC	CASSVVGVVAQYF
13	-	TRBV11-1	TRBJ2-3	many	TGTGCCAGCAGCGACGACACAGGGGATACGCAGTATTTT	CASSDDTGDTQYF
14	-	TRBV5-1	TRBJ1-1	-	TGCGCCAGCAGCATTCAGGGAGAGAACACTGAAGCTTTCTTT	CASSIQGENTEAFF
11	-	TRBV11-1	TRBJ2-5	many	TGTGCCAGCAGCCACGGAGAGACCCAGTACTTC	CASSHGETQYF
13	-	TRBV19	TRBJ1-1	-	TGTGCCAGTAGTATACGAGTGGACACTGAAGCTTTCTTT	CASSIRVDTEAFF
14	TRBD1	TRBV5-4	TRBJ2-5	-	TGTGCCAGCAGCCGCTGGGACAGCCAAGAGACCCAGTACTTC	CASSRWDSQETQYF
14	-	TRBV5-1	TRBJ2-1	few	TGCGCCAGCAGCCAAATGACTGGCAACAATGAGCAGTTCTTC	CASSQMTGNNEQFF
16	-	TRBV27	TRBJ2-7	few	TGTGCCAGCAGTTTAGAAGCGGCCAAAAGCTCCTACGAGCAGTACTTC	CASSLEAAKSSYEQYF
14	-	TRBV6-5	TRBJ2-2	-	TGTGCCAGCAGTTACTCGACTGACACCGGGGAGCTGTTTTTT	CASSYSTDTGELFF
15	-	TRBV5-5	TRBJ2-2	many	TGTGCCAGCAGCTTGGAAATCAGGGGCGCCGGGGAGCTGTTTTTT	CASSLEIRGAGELFF
15	-	TRBV9	TRBJ2-6	-	TGTGCCAGCAGTGTTAACCCCTCTGGGGCCAACGTCCTGACTTTC	CASSVNPSGANVLTF
15	-	TRBV28	TRBJ1-3	-	TGTGCCAGCAGTTCAGAAGGGGGAACTGGAAACACCATATATTTT	CASSSEGGTGNTIYF
14	-	TRBV27	TRBJ1-1	-	TGTGCCAGCAGTTTATTGGGGTGGGGCACTGAAGCTTTCTTT	CASSLLGWGTEAFF
13	TRBD1	TRBV7-9	TRBJ1-2	-	TGTGCCAGCAGCCCTGGGACAGCCGATGGCTACACCTTC	CASSPGTADGYTF
15	-	TRBV7-9	TRBJ1-5	many	TGTGCCAGCAGCTTAAGGGGAGATAGCAATCAGCCCCAGCATTTT	CASSLRGDSNQPQHF
14	TRBD1	TRBV7-9	TRBJ2-1	few	TGTGCCAGCAGCCATTGGACAGGGAAAATGGAGCAGTTCTTC	CASSHWTGKMEQFF
17	-	TRBV7-2	TRBJ2-2	-	TGTGCCAGCAGCTTAAGGCCTTTGGACACGAACACCGGGGAGCTGTTTTTT	CASSLRPLDTNTGELFF
12	-	TRBV6-1	TRBJ2-4	-	TGTGCCAGCAGTTATCAGAAAAACATTCAGTACTTC	CASSYQKNIQYF
15	-	TRBV27	TRBJ2-3	few	TGTGCCAGCAGTTTATCCACAGTGAGCACAGATACGCAGTATTTT	CASSLSTVSTDTQYF
13	-	TRBV10-3	TRBJ2-2	many	TGTGCCATCAGGGAGCAGGGTGCCGGGGAGCTGTTTTTT	CAIREQGAGELFF